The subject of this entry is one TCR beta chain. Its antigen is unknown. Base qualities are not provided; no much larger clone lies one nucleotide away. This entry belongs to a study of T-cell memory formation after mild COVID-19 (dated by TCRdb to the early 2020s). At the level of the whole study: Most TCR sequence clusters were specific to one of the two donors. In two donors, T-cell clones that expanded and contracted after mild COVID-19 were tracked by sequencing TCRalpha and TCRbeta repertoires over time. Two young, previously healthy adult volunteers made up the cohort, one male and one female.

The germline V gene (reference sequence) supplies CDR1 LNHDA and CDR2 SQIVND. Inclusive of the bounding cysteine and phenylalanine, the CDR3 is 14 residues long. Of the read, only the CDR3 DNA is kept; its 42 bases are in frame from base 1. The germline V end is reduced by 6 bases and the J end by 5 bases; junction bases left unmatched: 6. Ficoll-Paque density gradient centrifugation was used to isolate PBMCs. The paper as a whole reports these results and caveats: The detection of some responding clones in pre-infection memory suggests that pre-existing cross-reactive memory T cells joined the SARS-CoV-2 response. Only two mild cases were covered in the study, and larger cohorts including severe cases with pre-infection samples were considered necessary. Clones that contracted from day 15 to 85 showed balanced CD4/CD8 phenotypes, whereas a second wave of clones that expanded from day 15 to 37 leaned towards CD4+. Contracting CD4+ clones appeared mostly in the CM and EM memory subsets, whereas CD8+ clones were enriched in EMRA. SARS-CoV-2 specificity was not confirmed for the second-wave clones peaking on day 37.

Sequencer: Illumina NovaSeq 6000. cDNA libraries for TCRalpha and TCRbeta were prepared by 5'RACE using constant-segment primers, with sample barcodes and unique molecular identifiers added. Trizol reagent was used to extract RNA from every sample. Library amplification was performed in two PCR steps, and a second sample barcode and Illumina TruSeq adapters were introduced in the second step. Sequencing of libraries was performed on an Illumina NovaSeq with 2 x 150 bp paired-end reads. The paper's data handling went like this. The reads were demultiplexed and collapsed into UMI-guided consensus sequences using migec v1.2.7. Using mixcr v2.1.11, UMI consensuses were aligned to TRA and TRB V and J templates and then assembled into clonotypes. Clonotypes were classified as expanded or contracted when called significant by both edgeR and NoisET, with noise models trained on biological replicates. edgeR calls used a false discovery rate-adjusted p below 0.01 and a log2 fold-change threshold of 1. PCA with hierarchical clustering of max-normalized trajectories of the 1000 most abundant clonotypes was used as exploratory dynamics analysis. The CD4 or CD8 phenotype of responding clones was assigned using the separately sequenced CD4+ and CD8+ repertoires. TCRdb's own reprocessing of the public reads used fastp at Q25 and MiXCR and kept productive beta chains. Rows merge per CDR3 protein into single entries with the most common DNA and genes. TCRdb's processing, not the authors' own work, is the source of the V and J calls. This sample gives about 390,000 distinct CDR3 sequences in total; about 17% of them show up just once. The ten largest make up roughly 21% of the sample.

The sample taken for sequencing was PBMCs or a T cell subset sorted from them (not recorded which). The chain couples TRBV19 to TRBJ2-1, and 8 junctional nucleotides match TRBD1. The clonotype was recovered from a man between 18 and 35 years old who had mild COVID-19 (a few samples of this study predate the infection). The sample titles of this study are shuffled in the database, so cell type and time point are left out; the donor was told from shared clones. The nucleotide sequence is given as TGTGCCAGTAGGATACAGGGGGACCACAATGAGCAGTTCTTC. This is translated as CASRIQGDHNEQFF. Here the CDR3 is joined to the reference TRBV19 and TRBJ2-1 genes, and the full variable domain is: DGGITQSPKYLFRKEGQNVTLSCEQNLNHDAMYWYRQDPGQGLRLIYYSQIVNDFQKGDIAEGYSVSREKKESFPLTVTSAQKNPTAFYLCASRIQGDHNEQFFGPGTRLTVL.